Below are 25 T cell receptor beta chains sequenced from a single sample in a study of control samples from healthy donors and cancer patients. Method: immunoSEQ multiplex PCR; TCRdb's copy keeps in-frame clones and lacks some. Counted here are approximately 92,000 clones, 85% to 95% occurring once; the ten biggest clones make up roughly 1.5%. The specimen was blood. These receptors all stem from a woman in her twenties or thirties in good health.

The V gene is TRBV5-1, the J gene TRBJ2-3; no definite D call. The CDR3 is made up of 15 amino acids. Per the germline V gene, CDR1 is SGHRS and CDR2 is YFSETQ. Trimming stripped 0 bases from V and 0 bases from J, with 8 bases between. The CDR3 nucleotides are TGCGCCAGCAGCTTGGATCCCGGTAGCACAGATACGCAGTATTTT. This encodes CASSLDPGSTDTQYF. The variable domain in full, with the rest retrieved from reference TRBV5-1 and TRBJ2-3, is KAGVTQTPRYLIKTRGQQVTLSCSPISGHRSVSWYQQTPGQGLQFLFEYFSETQRNKGNFPGRFSGRQFSNSRSEMNVSTLELGDSALYLCASSLDPGSTDTQYFGPGTRLTVL.

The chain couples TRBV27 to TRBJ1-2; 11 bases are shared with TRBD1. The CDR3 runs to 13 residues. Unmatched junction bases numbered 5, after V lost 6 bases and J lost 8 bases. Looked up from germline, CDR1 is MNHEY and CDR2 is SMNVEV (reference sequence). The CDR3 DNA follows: TGTGCCAGCAGAAGGACAGGGGGCGAAGGCTACACCTTC. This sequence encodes CASRRTGGEGYTF.

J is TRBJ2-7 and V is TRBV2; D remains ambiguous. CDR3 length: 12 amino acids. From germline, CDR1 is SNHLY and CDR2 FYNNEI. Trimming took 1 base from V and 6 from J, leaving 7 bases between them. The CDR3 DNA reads TGTGCCAGCAGTGAAGTCCCCCTCGAGCAGTACTTC. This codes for CASSEVPLEQYF.

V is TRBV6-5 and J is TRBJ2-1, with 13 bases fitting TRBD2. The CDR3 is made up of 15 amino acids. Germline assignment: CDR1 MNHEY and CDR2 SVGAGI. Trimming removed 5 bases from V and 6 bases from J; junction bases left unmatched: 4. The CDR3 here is CASSKLAGGLNEQFF. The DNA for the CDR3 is TGTGCCAGCAGTAAACTAGCGGGGGGGCTCAATGAGCAGTTCTTC.

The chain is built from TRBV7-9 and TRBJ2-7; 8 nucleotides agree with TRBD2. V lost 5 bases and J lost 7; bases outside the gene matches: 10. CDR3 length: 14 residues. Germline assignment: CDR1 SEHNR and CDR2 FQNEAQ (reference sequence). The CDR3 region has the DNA TGTGCCAGCAGCCAAACCGGGACTAGTGGTGAGCAGTACTTC. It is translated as CASSQTGTSGEQYF.

The CDR3 loop reads CASSFMLPGDEQFF. DNA of the CDR3: TGTGCCAGCAGCTTTATGTTACCTGGCGATGAGCAGTTCTTC. The V gene is TRBV7-9, the J gene TRBJ2-1; no clear D gene. CDR3 length: 14 residues. V dropped 3 bases and J dropped 8 bases, with 14 bases sitting between them. Germline V gene lookup returns CDR1 SEHNR and CDR2 FQNEAQ (reference sequence).

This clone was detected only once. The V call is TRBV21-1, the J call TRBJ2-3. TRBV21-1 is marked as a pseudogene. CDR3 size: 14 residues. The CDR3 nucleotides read TGTGCCAGCAGCAATAAGAAGACGCCAGATACGCAGTATTTT. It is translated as CASSNKKTPDTQYF.

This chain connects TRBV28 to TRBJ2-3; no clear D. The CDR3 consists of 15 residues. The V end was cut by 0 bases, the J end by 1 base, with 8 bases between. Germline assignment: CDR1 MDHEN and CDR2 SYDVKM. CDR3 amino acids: CASSLWGMGTDTQYF. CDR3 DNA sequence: TGTGCCAGCAGTTTATGGGGTATGGGCACAGATACGCAGTATTTT.

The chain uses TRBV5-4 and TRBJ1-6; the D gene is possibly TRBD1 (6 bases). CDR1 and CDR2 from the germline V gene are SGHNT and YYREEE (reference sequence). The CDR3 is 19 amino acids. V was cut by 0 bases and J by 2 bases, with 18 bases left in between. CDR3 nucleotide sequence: TGTGCCAGCAGCTTGGGCCAGGGGCTAAGAGTAGCCTATAATTCACCCCTCCACTTT. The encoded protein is CASSLGQGLRVAYNSPLHF.

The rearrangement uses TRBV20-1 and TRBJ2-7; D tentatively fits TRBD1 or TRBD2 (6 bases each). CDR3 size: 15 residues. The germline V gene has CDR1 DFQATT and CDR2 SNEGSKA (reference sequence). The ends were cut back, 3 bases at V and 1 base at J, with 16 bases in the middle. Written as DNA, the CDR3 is TGCAGTGCTAGTCCCCTAGGGGGGTCTTCCTACGAGCAGTACTTC. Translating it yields CSASPLGGSSYEQYF.

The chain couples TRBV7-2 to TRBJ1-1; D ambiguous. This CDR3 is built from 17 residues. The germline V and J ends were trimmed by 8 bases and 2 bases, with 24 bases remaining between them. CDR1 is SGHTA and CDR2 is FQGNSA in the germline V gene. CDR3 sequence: CASPLRSVRSLNTEAFF. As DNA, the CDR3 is TGTGCCAGCCCCTTGAGGTCGGTGCGGAGCTTAAACACTGAAGCTTTCTTT.

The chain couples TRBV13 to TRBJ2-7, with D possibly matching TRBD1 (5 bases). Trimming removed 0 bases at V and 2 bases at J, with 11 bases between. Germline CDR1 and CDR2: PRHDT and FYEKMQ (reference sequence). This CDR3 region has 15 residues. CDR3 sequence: CASSLGAGNTYEQYF. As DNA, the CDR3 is TGTGCCAGCAGCTTAGGGGCAGGGAACACCTACGAGCAGTACTTC.

DNA of the CDR3: TGTGCCAGCAGACTGAAGACAGGGACGGGGGTGAACACTGAAGCTTTCTTT. Protein: CASRLKTGTGVNTEAFF. The chain has TRBV13 and TRBJ1-1; 7 nucleotides match TRBD1. The junction had 13 bases not matched to a gene; V was cut back by 6 bases and J by 0 bases. CDR3 length: 17 amino acids. CDR1 is PRHDT, CDR2 FYEKMQ, per germline (reference sequence).

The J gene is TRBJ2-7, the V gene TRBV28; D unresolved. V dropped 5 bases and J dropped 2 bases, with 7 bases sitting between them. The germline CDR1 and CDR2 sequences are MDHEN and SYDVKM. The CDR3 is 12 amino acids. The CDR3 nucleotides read TGTGCCAGCAGTAGGCAGGCCTACGAGCAGTACTTC. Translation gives CASSRQAYEQYF.

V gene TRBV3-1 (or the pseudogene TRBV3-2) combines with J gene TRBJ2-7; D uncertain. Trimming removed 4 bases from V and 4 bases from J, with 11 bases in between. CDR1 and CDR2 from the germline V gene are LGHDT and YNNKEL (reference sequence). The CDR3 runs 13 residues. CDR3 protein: CASSPSYSYEQYF. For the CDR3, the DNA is TGTGCCAGCAGCCCTTCTTACTCTTACGAGCAGTACTTC.

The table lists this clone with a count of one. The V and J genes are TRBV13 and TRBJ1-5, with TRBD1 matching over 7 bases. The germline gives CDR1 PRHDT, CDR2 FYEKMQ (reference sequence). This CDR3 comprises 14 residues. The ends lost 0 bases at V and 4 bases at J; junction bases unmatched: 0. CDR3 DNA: TGTGCCAGCAGCTTAGGACAGGGGAATCAGCCCCAGCATTTT. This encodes CASSLGQGNQPQHF. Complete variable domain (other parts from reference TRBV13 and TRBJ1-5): AAGVIQSPRHLIKEKRETATLKCYPIPRHDTVYWYQQGPGQDPQFLISFYEKMQSDKGSIPDRFSAQQFSDYHSELNMSSLELGDSALYFCASSLGQGNQPQHFGDGTRLSIL.

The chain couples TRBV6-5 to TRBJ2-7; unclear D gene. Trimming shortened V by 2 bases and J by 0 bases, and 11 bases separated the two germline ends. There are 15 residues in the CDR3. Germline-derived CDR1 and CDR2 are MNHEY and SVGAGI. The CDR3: CASSYDPDGSYEQYF. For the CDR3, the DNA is TGTGCCAGCAGTTACGACCCGGACGGCTCCTACGAGCAGTACTTC.

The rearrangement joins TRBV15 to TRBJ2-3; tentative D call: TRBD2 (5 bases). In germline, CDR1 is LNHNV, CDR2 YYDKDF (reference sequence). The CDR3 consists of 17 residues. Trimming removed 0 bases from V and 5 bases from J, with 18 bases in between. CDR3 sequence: CATSRDYTSGAEDTQYF. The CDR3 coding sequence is TGTGCCACCAGCAGAGATTATACGAGCGGAGCGGAAGATACGCAGTATTTT. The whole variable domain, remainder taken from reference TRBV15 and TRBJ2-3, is DAMVIQNPRYQVTQFGKPVTLSCSQTLNHNVMYWYQQKSSQAPKLLFHYYDKDFNNEADTPDNFQSRRPNTSFCFLDIRSPGLGDTAMYLCATSRDYTSGAEDTQYFGPGTRLTVL.

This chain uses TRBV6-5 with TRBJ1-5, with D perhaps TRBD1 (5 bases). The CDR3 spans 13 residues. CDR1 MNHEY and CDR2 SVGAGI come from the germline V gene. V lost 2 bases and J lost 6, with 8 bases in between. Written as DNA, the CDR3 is TGTGCCAGCAGTTACGGGGACGGTCAGCCCCAGCATTTT. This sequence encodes CASSYGDGQPQHF.

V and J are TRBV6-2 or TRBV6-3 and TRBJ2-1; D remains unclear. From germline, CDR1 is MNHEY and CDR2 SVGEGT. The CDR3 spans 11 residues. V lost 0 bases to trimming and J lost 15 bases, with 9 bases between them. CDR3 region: CASSYSRFRFF. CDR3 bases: TGTGCCAGCAGTTACTCGAGGTTTCGGTTCTTC.

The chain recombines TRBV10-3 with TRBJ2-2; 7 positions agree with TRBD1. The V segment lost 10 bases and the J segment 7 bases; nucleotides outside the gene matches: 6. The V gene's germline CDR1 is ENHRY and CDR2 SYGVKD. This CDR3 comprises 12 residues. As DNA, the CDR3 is TGTGCCACCGAGGGGGCCGGCGGGGAGCTGTTTTTT. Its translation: CATEGAGGELFF.

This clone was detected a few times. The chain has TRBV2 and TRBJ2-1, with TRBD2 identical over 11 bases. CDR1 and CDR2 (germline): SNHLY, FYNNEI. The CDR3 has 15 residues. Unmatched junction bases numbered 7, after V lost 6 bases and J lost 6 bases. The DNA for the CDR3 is TGTGCCAGCAGCCGAGGGACTAGCGGAATCAATGAGCAGTTCTTC. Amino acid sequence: CASSRGTSGINEQFF.

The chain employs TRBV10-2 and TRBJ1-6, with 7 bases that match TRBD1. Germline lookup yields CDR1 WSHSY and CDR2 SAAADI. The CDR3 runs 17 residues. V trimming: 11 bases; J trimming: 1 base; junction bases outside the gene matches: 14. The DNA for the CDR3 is TGCGCCGATAAAGCGAGGGGGCTTAGGTCCTATAATTCACCCCTCCACTTT. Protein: CADKARGLRSYNSPLHF.

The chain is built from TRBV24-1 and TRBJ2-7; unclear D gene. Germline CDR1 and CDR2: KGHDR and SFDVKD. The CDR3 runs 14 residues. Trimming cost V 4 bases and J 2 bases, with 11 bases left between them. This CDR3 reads CATSDPTDPYEQYF. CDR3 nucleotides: TGTGCCACCAGTGACCCTACCGACCCCTACGAGCAGTACTTC.

Here the CDR3 DNA reads TGCAGCGTGGACAGGGATAGAAACACTGAAGCTTTCTTT. Its protein product is CSVDRDRNTEAFF. This chain links TRBV29-1 with TRBJ1-1; 8 bases match TRBD1. CDR1 and CDR2 (germline): SQVTM, ANQGSEA. The V segment lost 6 bases and the J segment 2 bases; nucleotides outside the gene matches: 5. The CDR3 has 13 amino acids.